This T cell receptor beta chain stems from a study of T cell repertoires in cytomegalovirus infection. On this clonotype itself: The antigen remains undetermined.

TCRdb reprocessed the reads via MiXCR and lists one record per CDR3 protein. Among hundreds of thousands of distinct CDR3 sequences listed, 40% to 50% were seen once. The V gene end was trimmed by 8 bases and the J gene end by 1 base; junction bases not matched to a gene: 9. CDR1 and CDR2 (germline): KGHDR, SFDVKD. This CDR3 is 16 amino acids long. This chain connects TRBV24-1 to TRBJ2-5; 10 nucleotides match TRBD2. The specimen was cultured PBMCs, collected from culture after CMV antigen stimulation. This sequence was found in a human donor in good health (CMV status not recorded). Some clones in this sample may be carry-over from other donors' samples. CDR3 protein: CATIPTGTSAQETQYF. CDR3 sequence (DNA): TGTGCCACCATCCCAACCGGGACTAGCGCCCAAGAGACCCAGTACTTC.